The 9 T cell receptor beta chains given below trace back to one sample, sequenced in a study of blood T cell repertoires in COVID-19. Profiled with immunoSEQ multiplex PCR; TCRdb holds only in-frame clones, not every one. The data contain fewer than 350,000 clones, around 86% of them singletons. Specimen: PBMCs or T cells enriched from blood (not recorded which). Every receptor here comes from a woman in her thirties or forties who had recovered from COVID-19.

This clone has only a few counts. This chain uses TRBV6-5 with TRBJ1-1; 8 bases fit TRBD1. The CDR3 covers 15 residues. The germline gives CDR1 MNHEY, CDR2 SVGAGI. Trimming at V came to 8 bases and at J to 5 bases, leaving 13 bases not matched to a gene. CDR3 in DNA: TGTGCCAGCGAGCCTATAGGACAGGGACGGACTGAAGCTTTCTTT. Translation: CASEPIGQGRTEAFF.

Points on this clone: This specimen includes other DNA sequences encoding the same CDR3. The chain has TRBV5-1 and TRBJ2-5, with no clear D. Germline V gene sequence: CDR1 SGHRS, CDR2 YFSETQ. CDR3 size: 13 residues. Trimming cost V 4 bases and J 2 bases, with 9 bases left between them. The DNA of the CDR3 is TGCGCCAGCAGCCCGCAGGTTCAAGAGACCCAGTACTTC. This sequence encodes CASSPQVQETQYF.

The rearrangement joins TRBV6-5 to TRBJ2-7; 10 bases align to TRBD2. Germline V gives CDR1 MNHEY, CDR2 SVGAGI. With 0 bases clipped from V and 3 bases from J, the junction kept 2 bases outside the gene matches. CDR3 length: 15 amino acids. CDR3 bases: TGTGCCAGCAGTTACTCTAGCGGGGGGATCTACGAGCAGTACTTC. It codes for CASSYSSGGIYEQYF.

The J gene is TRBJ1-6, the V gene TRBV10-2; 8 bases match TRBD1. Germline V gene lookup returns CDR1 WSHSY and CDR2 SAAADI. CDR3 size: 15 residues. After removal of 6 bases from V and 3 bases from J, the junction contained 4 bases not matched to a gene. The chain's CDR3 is CASSGQGLYNSPLHF. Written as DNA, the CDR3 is TGCGCCAGCAGCGGACAGGGTCTCTATAATTCACCCCTCCACTTT.

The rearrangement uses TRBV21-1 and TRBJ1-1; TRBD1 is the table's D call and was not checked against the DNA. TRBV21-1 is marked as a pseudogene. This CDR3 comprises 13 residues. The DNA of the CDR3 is TGTGCCAGCACCCCGTACACGAACACTGAAGCTTTCTTT. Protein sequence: CASTPYTNTEAFF.

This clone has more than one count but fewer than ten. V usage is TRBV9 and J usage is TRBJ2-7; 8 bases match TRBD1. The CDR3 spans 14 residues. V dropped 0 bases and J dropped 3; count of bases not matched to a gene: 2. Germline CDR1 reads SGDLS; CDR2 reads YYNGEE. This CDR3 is CASSVGDRSYEQYF. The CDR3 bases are TGTGCCAGCAGCGTAGGGGACAGGAGCTACGAGCAGTACTTC.

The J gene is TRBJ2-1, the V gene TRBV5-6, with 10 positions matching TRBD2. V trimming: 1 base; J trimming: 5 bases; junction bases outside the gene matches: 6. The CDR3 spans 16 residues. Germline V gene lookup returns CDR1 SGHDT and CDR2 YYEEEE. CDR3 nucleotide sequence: TGTGCCAGCAGCTTGTCAGGACTAGCGGCAAACAATGAGCAGTTCTTC. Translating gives CASSLSGLAANNEQFF.

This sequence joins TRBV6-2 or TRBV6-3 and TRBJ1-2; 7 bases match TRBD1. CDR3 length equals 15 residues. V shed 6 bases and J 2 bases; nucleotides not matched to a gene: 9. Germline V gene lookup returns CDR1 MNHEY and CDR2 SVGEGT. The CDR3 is CASSRRGQVNYGYTF. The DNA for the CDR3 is TGTGCCAGCAGCCGAAGAGGACAGGTCAACTATGGCTACACCTTC.

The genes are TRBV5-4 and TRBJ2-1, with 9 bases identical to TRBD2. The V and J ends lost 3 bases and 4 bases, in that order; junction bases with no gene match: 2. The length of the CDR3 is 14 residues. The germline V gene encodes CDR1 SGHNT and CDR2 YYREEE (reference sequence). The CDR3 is CASSSGLAYNEQFF. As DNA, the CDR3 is TGTGCCAGCAGCTCGGGACTAGCTTACAATGAGCAGTTCTTC.